In this sample, the clone carrying this TCR beta chain turned up a few times. This entry is derived from a study of blood T cell repertoires in COVID-19. Study-wide context: There were acute and convalescent COVID-19 samples, and they came from the United States, Italy and Spain.

Cohorts were determined from participant-reported clinical history. How the authors handled the data: For nucleated cells, counts were estimated from reference gene primer amplification. Assay used: immunoSEQ multiplex PCR; TCRdb lists only in-frame clones, some missing. The V and J calls and clone size are taken from that table; D and trimming were inferred from the DNA. The sample lists hundreds of thousands of clones, 83% occurring once. The sequenced material came from PBMCs or T cells enriched from blood (not recorded which). This sequence originates from a woman aged 40 to 50 who had been exposed to COVID-19.

CDR3 coding DNA: TGTGCCAGCAGCCCCCAAGCGGGGGCTAACACCGGGGAGCTGTTTTTT. This encodes CASSPQAGANTGELFF. The chain uses TRBV7-6 and TRBJ2-2, with TRBD2 matching 8 bases. V gave up 5 bases and J gave up 2 bases; unmatched junction bases: 7. In germline, CDR1 is SGHVS, CDR2 FNYEAQ. The CDR3 has 16 amino acids.